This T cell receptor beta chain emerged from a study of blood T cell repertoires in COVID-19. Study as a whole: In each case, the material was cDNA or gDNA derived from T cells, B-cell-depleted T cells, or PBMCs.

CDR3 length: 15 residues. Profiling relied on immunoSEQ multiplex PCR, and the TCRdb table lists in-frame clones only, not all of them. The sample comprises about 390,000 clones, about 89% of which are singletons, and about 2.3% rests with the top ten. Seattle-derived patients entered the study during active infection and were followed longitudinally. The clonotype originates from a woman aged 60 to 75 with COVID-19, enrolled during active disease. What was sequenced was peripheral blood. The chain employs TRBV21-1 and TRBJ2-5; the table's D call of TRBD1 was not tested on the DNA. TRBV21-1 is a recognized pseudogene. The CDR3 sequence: CASSKVSRGGETQYF. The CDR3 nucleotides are TGTGCCAGCAGCAAGGTCTCAAGGGGTGGGGAGACCCAGTACTTC.